This T cell receptor (beta chain) stems from a study of cytomegalovirus exposure and HLA in healthy donors. Study-wide context: An early release of data contained around 80 million unique TCRs, which came from HLA-typed donors.

The V gene lost 4 bases and the J gene lost 5 bases, with 20 bases spanning the gap. The CDR3 covers 16 residues. CDR1 and CDR2 from the germline V gene are LGHNA and YNFKEQ. Donors consisted of healthy bone marrow donors. Study-wide results and caveats: Excluded were some V segments that proved indistinguishable, including TRBV6-2 and TRBV6-3. Productive status was seen about 90% or about 30% of the time for most TCR beta V segments in an earlier analysis.

In its sample, this clone was seen a few times. Its antigen is unknown. The PCR ran on 60 Vbeta and 13 Jbeta primers. The data were produced by immunoSEQ multiplex PCR, yet TCRdb's version contains in-frame clones alone and is incomplete. In the table there are 150,000 or so clones, roughly 81% of which are singletons. The sample was PBMCs. The chain recombines TRBV4-2 with TRBJ1-1, with D possibly TRBD1 on 6 matching bases. This sequence originates from a man aged 18-30 years in good health and CMV-seropositive. CDR3 nucleotides: TGTGCCAGCAGCCCTATAGAGGGGGGGCGACGTACTGAAGCTTTCTTT. Amino acids: CASSPIEGGRRTEAFF.